Below, 8 T cell receptor beta chains from the same sample are listed, as sequenced in a study of CD8 T cells in ankylosing spondylitis. TCRdb re-analysed the 5' RACE reads in MiXCR, keeping a single row per CDR3 protein. The sample lists 25,000 to 35,000 distinct CDR3 sequences; around 5.2% were seen once. Sequenced input: blood, either unsorted or a sorted T cell fraction (not recorded which). All receptors come from a female donor with ankylosing spondylitis or in good health (not recorded which).

This clonotype was seen repeatedly, ten times or more. The chain combines TRBV9 with TRBJ1-1; D gene unclear. V was pared by 0 bases and J by 0 bases, with 9 bases between. The CDR3 spans 15 residues. Per the germline V gene, CDR1 is SGDLS and CDR2 is YYNGEE. CDR3 bases: TGTGCCAGCAGCGTAGCTGAGGTTATGAACACTGAAGCTTTCTTT. This encodes CASSVAEVMNTEAFF.

This clonotype has a count of ten or more. The rearrangement links TRBV9 to TRBJ1-2, with a weak D call TRBD1 (5 bases). Looked up from germline, CDR1 is SGDLS and CDR2 is YYNGEE. The CDR3 covers 15 residues. The V and J ends lost 3 bases and 4 bases respectively, with 16 bases between them. CDR3 in DNA: TGTGCCAGCAGCGCTGGGGGAGACCGGGGCTATGGCTACACCTTC. Amino acids: CASSAGGDRGYGYTF.

This clonotype was seen at least ten times. The V and J genes are TRBV9 and TRBJ1-2; D unresolved. This CDR3 comprises 14 residues. CDR1 SGDLS and CDR2 YYNGEE come from the germline V gene. Trimming removed 0 bases at V and 4 bases at J, with 10 bases between. In DNA form, the CDR3 reads TGTGCCAGCAGCGTAGAGCCGGACTCCTATGGCTACACCTTC. Its protein product is CASSVEPDSYGYTF.

This clonotype came up many times. This chain links TRBV9 with TRBJ2-7, with 7 positions matching TRBD1. The CDR3 is 15 amino acids. The ends lost 4 bases at V and 3 bases at J; junction bases unmatched: 10. Germline V gene lookup returns CDR1 SGDLS and CDR2 YYNGEE. CDR3 loop: CASSPTGTDFYEQYF. In DNA form, the CDR3 reads TGTGCCAGCAGCCCTACCGGGACAGATTTCTACGAGCAGTACTTC.

The chain carries TRBV9 and TRBJ2-5; D might be TRBD2 (6 bases). Germline assignment: CDR1 SGDLS and CDR2 YYNGEE. Trimming removed 4 bases from V and 1 base from J, with 14 bases in between. The CDR3 is made up of 15 amino acids. DNA of the CDR3: TGTGCCAGCAGCATCCAGCCCGGGGGCCAAGAGACCCAGTACTTC. Its translation: CASSIQPGGQETQYF.

The chain employs TRBV9 and TRBJ2-3; unclear D gene. The CDR3 has 15 residues. The V gene lost 4 bases and the J gene lost 2 bases, with 14 bases spanning the gap. Looked up from germline, CDR1 is SGDLS and CDR2 is YYNGEE. The chain's CDR3 is CASSTGVLDTDTQYF. The CDR3 bases are TGTGCCAGCAGCACTGGGGTACTGGACACAGATACGCAGTATTTT.

This clonotype was counted many times. This chain connects TRBV9 to TRBJ2-1; unclear D gene. The CDR3 has 17 residues. Trimming cost V 0 bases and J 5 bases, with 18 bases left between them. The V gene's germline CDR1 is SGDLS and CDR2 YYNGEE. This CDR3 reads CASSVARLPRWDNEQFF. As DNA, the CDR3 is TGTGCCAGCAGCGTAGCTCGCCTCCCCCGTTGGGACAATGAGCAGTTCTTC.

At least ten counts were recorded for this clonotype. The chain links TRBV9 to TRBJ2-3; TRBD1 matches at 8 bases. Trimming took 2 bases from V and 3 from J; bases not matched to a gene: 11. The CDR3 is made up of 17 amino acids. Germline values: CDR1 SGDLS, CDR2 YYNGEE. CDR3 nucleotides: TGTGCCAGCAGCGTGCATCCTCCGGGACAGGAGACAGATACGCAGTATTTT. Encoded protein: CASSVHPPGQETDTQYF.